Detailed here is one T cell receptor (beta chain). Its antigen is currently unknown. The V gene's germline CDR1 is GTSNPN and CDR2 SVGIG (reference sequence). V lost 1 base to trimming and J lost 10 bases, with 13 bases between them. CDR3 length: 13 amino acids. These data originate in a study of beta chain features in type 1 diabetes. Study-level findings and limits: The study found that naive, central memory and Treg TCRB repertoires appeared more similar in patients than in healthy donors. Patients with Type 1 diabetes showed moderately but significantly shorter TCRB CDR3s in all four CD4+ subsets.

Reverse transcribing all isolated RNA meant expressed TCRB transcripts were sequenced. Generated by immunoSEQ multiplex PCR, the TCRdb table keeps only in-frame clones and is missing some. The sample lists 250,000 to 350,000 clones, about 15% occurring once. The sequencing input was naive CD4+ T cells from blood. V usage is TRBV30 and J usage is TRBJ1-4, with D perhaps matching TRBD1 (6 bases). This sequence was found in a man younger than 30 with type 1 diabetes. The CDR3 reads CAWSGQGKGKLFF. Written as DNA, the CDR3 is TGTGCCTGGAGTGGGCAGGGGAAGGGAAAACTGTTTTTT.